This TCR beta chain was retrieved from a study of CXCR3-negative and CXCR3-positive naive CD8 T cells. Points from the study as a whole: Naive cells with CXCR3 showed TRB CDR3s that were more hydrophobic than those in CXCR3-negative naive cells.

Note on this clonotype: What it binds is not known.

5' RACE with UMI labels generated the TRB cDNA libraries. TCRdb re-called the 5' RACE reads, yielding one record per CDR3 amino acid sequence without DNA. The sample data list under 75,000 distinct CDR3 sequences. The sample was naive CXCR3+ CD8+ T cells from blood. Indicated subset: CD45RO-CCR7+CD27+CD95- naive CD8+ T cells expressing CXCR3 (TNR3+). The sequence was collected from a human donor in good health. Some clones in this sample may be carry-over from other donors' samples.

Here the CDR3 reads CASSIGLVGDTGELFF. The chain links TRBV7-6 to TRBJ2-2; the TRBD2 assignment by TCRdb is unverifiable without DNA. The germline gives CDR1 SGHVS, CDR2 FNYEAQ. CDR3 length equals 16 residues.